The rows below give T cell receptor beta chains drawn from one sample of a study of beta chain features in type 1 diabetes. The protocol was immunoSEQ multiplex PCR, while the TCRdb copy is restricted to in-frame clones and leaves out a portion. The data contain more than 300,000 clones, over 12% of them singletons. The source material was naive CD4+ T cells from blood. The origin of the receptors is a woman between 18 and 29 years old in good health. The conserved cysteine and the conserved F or W are not part of the CDR3 here. A D gene is named only where the DNA matches it firmly.

cdr3_aa,d_call,v_call,j_call
ASSQDRGKY,TRBD1,TRBV23-1,TRBJ2-7
ASSVDRGNNEQF,TRBD1,TRBV6-5,TRBJ2-1
ASSVGGTGNQPQH,TRBD1,TRBV9,TRBJ1-5
ASSLAGQRLYEQY,TRBD1,TRBV5-1,TRBJ2-7
ASSLVQAPNEQF,NA,TRBV5-4,TRBJ2-1
ASSLGPGNQPQH,NA,TRBV7-2,TRBJ1-5
ASGTSEETQY,TRBD2,TRBV7-9,TRBJ2-5
ASSVAGRQVYGYT,NA,TRBV9,TRBJ1-2
ASSRPGLAGVGEQF,TRBD2,TRBV9,TRBJ2-1
ASNPSGEVAKNIQY,TRBD2,TRBV28,TRBJ2-4
ASSGASQSYEQY,NA,TRBV18,TRBJ2-7
ASSLGQGYSTDTQY,NA,TRBV7-2,TRBJ2-3
SAGVSYEQY,NA,TRBV20-1,TRBJ2-7
ASSRLAGGTNTQY,TRBD2,TRBV4-3,TRBJ2-3
ASSLPDTQY,NA,TRBV28,TRBJ2-3
ASRSTANTGELF,NA,TRBV5-4,TRBJ2-2
ASSVRLRGTGELF,NA,TRBV9,TRBJ2-2
ASSSWGTANYEQY,TRBD1,TRBV6-5,TRBJ2-7
ASSPGGFSYEQY,NA,TRBV9,TRBJ2-7
ASSPGGSEQY,TRBD2,TRBV7-7,TRBJ2-7
ASTQGARDEQY,TRBD1,TRBV6-5,TRBJ2-7
ASSYSAGKDGYT,NA,TRBV6-5,TRBJ1-2
SGTAHNEQF,NA,TRBV20-1,TRBJ2-1
ASSLARTYEQY,NA,TRBV7-9,TRBJ2-7
ASSQDTFSRMSQPQH,NA,TRBV4-1,TRBJ1-5
ASRRTGYPLGANVLT,TRBD1,TRBV28,TRBJ2-6
ASSPSTGKTYEQY,TRBD1,TRBV7-8,TRBJ2-7
AWTGPEGSYNSPLH,NA,TRBV30,TRBJ1-6
ASSRVGQSLEAF,TRBD1,TRBV27,TRBJ1-1
ASSPRTQVNTEAF,NA,TRBV18,TRBJ1-1
ASRAGTSLLDEQF,NA,TRBV2,TRBJ2-1
SVDFFLDSGEQF,NA,TRBV29-1,TRBJ2-1